This T cell receptor (beta chain) comes out of a study of blood T cell repertoires in COVID-19. Profiling relied on immunoSEQ multiplex PCR, and the TCRdb table lists in-frame clones only, not all of them. The sample carries about 300,000 clones, roughly 87% recorded once. The sequencing input was peripheral blood. The receptor's source is a man between 18 and 35 years old with active or convalescent COVID-19.

In DNA form, the CDR3 reads TGTGCCAGTAGTATCGGGAGGGGAAATCAGCCCCAGCATTTT. This codes for CASSIGRGNQPQHF. The chain links TRBV19 to TRBJ1-5; maybe TRBD1 (5 bases). Germline assignment: CDR1 LNHDA and CDR2 SQIVND (reference sequence). Between the trimmed V and J ends, which lost 3 bases and 4 bases, there was a span of 10 bases. The CDR3 consists of 14 residues. Variable domain in full (rest from reference TRBV19 and TRBJ1-5): DGGITQSPKYLFRKEGQNVTLSCEQNLNHDAMYWYRQDPGQGLRLIYYSQIVNDFQKGDIAEGYSVSREKKESFPLTVTSAQKNPTAFYLCASSIGRGNQPQHFGDGTRLSIL.